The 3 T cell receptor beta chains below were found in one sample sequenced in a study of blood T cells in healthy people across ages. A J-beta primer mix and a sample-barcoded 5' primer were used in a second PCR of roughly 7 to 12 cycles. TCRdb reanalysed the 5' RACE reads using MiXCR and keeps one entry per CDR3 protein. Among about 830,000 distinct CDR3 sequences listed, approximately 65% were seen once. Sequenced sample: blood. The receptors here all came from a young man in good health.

DNA of the CDR3: TGTGCCATACTCAGGGGTACTGAAGCTTTCTTT. It translates to CAILRGTEAFF. The chain employs TRBV10-3 and TRBJ1-1, with D possibly TRBD1 on 6 matching bases. This CDR3 is 11 amino acids long. V lost 9 bases, J lost 5 bases, and 10 bases lay in between. Germline CDR1 and CDR2: ENHRY and SYGVKD.

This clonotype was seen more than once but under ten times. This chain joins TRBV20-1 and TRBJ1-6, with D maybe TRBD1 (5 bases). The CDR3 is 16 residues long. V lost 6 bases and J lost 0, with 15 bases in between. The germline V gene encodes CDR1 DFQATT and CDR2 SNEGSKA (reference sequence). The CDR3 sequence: CSAKGGVSSYNSPLHF. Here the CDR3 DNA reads TGCAGTGCGAAGGGAGGGGTTAGCTCCTATAATTCACCCCTCCACTTT.

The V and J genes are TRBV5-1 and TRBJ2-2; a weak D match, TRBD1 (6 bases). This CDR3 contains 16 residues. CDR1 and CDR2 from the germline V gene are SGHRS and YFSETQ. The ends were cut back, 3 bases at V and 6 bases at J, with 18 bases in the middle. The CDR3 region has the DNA TGCGCCAGCAGCTCGACAGGATCGGGTTGGTCCGGGGAGCTGTTTTTT. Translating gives CASSSTGSGWSGELFF.